The T cell receptor (beta chain) under discussion was sequenced for a study of T-cell memory formation after mild COVID-19. Whole-study context: TCR clusters mostly belonged to single donors. Whole-study findings and limits: In pre-infection memory, a portion of responding clones appeared, which suggested that cross-reactive memory joined.

In germline, CDR1 is LNHNV, CDR2 YYDKDF (reference sequence). Trimming left V 0 bases short and J 0 bases short, with 13 bases between. The CDR3 is made up of 17 amino acids. This clonotype showed up just a few times. Its antigen is as yet unknown. TCRdb recomputed calls from the 5' RACE reads with MiXCR, one row per CDR3 protein. The sample holds more than 350,000 distinct CDR3 sequences, roughly 15% seen once. The sample comprised PBMCs or a T cell subset sorted from them (not recorded which). The J gene is TRBJ2-3, the V gene TRBV15, with D perhaps matching TRBD2 (6 bases). This TCR came from a man between 18 and 35 years old who had mild COVID-19 (a few samples of this study predate the infection). Cell type and time point are not known. This chain's CDR3 is CATSRDRGEPSTDTQYF. The CDR3 bases are TGTGCCACCAGCAGAGATCGCGGGGAACCTAGCACAGATACGCAGTATTTT.